The present entry profiles one T cell receptor (beta chain) with its context. Its target is not known. The data originate from a study of T cell responses to AZD1222 COVID-19 vaccine. Broader study findings: A reported finding is that nearly half of spike-specific TCRs target unmutated variant regions. Donors in the cohort were predominantly white British and more often female, and clonal diversity was possibly underestimated.

TCRdb keeps only in-frame clones here, not all; method: immunoSEQ multiplex PCR. The table shows 150,000 or so clones, with approximately 94% occurring only once. This TCR derives from an adult in good health. Material: peripheral blood, obtained on day 0 of AZD1222 vaccination.

CDR3 residues: CASSPGTGGYGGGPLHF. The CDR3 bases are TGTGCCAGCAGCCCCGGGACAGGGGGCTACGGTGGCGGGCCCCTCCACTTT. This chain links TRBV11-2 with TRBJ1-6; 12 nucleotides agree with TRBD1. The CDR3 loop spans 17 amino acids. In germline, CDR1 is SGHAT, CDR2 FQNNGV. J was trimmed by 13 bases and V by 5 bases; bases with no gene match: 15.